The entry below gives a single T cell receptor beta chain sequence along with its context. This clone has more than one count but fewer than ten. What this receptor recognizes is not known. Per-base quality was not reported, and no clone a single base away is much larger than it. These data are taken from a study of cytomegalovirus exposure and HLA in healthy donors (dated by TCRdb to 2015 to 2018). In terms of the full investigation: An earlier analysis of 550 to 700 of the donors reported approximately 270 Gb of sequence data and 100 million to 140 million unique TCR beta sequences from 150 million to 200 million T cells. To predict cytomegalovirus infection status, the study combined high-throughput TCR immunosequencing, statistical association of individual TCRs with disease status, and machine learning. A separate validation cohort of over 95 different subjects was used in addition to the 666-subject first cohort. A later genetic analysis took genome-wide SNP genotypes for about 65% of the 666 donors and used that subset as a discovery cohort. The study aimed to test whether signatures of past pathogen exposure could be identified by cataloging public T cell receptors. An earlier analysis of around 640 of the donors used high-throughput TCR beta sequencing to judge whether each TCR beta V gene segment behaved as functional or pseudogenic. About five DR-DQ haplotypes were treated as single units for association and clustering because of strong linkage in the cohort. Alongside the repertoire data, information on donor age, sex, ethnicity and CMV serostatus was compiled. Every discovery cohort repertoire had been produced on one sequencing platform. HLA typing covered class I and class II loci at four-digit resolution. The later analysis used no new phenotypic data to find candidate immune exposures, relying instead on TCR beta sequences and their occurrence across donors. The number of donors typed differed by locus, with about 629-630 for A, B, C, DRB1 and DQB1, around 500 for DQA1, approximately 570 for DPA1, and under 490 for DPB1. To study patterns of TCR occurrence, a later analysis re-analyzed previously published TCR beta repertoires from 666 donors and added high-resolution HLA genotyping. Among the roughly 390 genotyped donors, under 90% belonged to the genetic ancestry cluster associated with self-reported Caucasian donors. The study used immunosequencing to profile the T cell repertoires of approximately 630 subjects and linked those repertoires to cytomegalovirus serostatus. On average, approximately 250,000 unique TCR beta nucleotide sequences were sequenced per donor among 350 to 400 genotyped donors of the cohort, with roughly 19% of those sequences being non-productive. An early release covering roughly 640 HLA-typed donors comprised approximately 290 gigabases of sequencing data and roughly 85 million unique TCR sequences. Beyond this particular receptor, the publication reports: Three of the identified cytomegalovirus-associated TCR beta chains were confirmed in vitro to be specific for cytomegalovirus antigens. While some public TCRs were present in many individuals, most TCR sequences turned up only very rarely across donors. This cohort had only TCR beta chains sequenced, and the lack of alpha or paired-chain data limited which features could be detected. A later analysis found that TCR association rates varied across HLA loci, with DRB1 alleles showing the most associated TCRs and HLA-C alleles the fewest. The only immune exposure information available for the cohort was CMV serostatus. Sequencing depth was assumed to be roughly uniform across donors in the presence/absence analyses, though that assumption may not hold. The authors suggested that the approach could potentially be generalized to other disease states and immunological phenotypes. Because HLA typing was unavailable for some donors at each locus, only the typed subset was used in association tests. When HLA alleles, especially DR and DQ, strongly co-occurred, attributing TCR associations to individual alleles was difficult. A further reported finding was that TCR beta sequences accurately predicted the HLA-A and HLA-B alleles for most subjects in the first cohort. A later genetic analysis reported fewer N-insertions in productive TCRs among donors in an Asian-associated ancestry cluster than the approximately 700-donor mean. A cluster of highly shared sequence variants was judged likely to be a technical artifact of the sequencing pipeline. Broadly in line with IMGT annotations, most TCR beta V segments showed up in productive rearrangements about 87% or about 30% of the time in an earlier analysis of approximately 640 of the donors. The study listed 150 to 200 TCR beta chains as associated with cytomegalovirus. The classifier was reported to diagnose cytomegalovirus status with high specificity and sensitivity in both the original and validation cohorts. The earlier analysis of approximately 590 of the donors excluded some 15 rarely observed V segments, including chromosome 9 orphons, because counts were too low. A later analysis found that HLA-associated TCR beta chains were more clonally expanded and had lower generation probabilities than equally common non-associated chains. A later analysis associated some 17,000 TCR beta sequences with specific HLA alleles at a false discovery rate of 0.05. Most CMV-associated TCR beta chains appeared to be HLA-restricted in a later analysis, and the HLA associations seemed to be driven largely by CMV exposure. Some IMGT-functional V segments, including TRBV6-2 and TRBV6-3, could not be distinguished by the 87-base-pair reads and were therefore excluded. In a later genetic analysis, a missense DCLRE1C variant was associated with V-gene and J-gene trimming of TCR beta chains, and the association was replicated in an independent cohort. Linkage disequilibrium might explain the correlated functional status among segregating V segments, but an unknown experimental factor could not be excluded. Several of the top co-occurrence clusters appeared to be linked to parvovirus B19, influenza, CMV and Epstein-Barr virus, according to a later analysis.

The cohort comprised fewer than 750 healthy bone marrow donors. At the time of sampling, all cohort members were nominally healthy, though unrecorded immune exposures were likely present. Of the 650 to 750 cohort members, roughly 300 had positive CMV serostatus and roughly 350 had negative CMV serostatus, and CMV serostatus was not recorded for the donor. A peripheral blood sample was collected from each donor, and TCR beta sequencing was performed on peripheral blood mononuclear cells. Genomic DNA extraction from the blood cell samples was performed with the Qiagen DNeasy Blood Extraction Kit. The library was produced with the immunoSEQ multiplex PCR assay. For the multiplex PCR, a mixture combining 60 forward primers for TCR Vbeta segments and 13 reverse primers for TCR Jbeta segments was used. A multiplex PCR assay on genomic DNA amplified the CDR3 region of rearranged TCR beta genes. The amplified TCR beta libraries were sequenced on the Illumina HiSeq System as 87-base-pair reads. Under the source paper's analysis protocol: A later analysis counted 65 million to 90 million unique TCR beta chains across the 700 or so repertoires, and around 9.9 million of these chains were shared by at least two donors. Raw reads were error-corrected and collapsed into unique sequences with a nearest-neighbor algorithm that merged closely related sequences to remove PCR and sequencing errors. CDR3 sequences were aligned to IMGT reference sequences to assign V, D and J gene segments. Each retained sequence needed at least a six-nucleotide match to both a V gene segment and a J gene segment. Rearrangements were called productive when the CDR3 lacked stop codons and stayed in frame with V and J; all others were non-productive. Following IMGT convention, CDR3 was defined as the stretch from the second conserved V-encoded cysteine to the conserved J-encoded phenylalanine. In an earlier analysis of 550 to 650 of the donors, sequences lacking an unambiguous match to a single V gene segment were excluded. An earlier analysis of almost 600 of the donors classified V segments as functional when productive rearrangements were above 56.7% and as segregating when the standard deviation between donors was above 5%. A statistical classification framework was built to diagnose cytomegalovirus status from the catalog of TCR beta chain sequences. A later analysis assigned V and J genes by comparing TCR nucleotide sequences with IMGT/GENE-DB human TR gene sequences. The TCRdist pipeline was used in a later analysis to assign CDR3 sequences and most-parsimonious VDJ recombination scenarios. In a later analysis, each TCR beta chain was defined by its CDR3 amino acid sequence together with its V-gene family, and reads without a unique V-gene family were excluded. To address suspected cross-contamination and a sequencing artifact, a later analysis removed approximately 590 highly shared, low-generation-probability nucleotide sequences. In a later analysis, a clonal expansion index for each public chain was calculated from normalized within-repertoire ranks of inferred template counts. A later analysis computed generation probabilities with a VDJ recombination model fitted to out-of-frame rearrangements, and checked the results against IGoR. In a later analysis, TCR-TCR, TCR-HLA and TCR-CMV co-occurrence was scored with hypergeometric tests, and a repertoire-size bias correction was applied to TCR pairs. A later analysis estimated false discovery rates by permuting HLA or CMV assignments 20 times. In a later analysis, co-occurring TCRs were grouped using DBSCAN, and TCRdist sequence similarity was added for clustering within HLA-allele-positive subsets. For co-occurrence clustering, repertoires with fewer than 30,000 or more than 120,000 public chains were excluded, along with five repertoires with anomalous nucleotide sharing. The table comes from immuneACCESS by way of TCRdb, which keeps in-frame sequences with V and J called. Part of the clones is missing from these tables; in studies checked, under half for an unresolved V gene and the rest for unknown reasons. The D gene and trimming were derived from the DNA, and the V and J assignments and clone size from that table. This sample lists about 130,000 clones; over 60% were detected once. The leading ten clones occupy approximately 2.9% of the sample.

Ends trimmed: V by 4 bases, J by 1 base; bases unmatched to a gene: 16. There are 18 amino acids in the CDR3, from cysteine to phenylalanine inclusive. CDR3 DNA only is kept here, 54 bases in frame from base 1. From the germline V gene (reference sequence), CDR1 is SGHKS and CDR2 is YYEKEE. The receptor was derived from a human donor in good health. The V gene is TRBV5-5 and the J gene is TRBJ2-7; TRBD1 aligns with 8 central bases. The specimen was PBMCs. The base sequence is TGTGCCAGCAGCCGAAAAGGGACAGGCCGCGCTAGTTCCTACGAGCAGTACTTC. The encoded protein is CASSRKGTGRASSYEQYF.